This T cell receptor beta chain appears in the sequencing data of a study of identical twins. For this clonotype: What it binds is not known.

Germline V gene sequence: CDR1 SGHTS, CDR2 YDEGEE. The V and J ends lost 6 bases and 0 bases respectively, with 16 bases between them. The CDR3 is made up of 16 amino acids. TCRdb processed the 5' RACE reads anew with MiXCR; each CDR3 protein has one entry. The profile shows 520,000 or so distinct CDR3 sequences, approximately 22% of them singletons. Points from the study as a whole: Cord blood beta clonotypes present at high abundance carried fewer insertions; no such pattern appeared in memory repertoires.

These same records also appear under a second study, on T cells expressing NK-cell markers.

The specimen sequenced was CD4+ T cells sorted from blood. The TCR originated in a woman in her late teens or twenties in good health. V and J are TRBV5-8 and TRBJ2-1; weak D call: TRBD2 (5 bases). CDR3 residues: CASTPGEGLSYNEQFF. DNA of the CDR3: TGTGCCAGCACCCCTGGAGAGGGTCTCTCCTACAATGAGCAGTTCTTC.